The next 8 T cell receptor beta chains were all read from a single sample in a study of T cell responses to AZD1222 COVID-19 vaccine. TCRdb keeps only in-frame clones here, not all; method: immunoSEQ multiplex PCR. The sample comprises roughly 140,000 clones, about 91% of which are singletons, and less than 15% rests with the top ten. Sequences were derived from peripheral blood, sampled on day 0 of AZD1222 vaccination. The receptors shown here come from an adult in good health.

The chain is built from TRBV7-2 and TRBJ1-1; D may be TRBD1 (6 bases). The V gene's germline CDR1 is SGHTA and CDR2 FQGNSA. The CDR3 runs 13 residues. V was clipped by 5 bases and J by 8 bases, with 15 bases between them. CDR3 DNA sequence: TGTGCCAGCAGCCCCCCCGGGGGGCGAGAAGCTTTCTTT. It specifies CASSPPGGREAFF.

The J gene is TRBJ1-2, the V gene TRBV4-3; the D gene is possibly TRBD1 (5 bases). Trimming removed 0 bases from V and 7 bases from J, with 15 bases in between. Germline loops: CDR1 LGHNA, CDR2 YSLEER. This CDR3 spans 15 amino acids. CDR3 sequence (DNA): TGCGCCAGCAGCCAAGACCCCGGCAGGGAGACTGGCTACACCTTC. It is translated as CASSQDPGRETGYTF.

This rearrangement joins TRBV5-1 to TRBJ2-7; D may be TRBD1 (7 bases). Germline CDR1 is SGHRS and CDR2 is YFSETQ. The CDR3 is 14 residues long. The V end was cut by 2 bases, the J end by 5 bases, with 14 bases between. CDR3 residues: CASSFAGGRDEQYF. CDR3 coding DNA: TGCGCCAGCAGCTTCGCAGGGGGGAGAGACGAGCAGTACTTC.

V is TRBV5-4 and J is TRBJ1-6; D is uncertain. V was clipped by 1 base and J by 0 bases, with 5 bases between them. Germline V gene sequence: CDR1 SGHNT, CDR2 YYREEE (reference sequence). This CDR3 has 15 amino acids. The CDR3 DNA follows: TGTGCCAGCAGCTTGACCAGCTCCTATAATTCACCCCTCCACTTT. This sequence encodes CASSLTSSYNSPLHF. Using reference TRBV5-4 and TRBJ1-6 for the parts outside the CDR3, the full variable domain is ETGVTQSPTHLIKTRGQQVTLRCSSQSGHNTVSWYQQALGQGPQFIFQYYREEENGRGNFPPRFSGLQFPNYSSELNVNALELDDSALYLCASSLTSSYNSPLHFGNGTRLTVT.

The V call is TRBV28, the J call TRBJ1-2; maybe TRBD1 (6 bases). The germline V gene encodes CDR1 MDHEN and CDR2 SYDVKM. This CDR3 spans 14 amino acids. The ends were cut back, 6 bases at V and 8 bases at J, with 19 bases in the middle. In nucleotides, the CDR3 is TGTGCCAGCAGGTACCACAGGGAGGCGGGAGGCTACACCTTC. Protein sequence: CASRYHREAGGYTF.

This clone was counted a few times. V gene TRBV28 combines with J gene TRBJ1-1; D possibly corresponds to TRBD1 (5 bases). CDR3 length equals 12 residues. Germline V CDR1 and CDR2: MDHEN, SYDVKM. V was clipped by 8 bases and J by 0 bases, with 7 bases between them. The CDR3 DNA is TGTGCCAGCGGGGGGTTGAACACTGAAGCTTTCTTT. It encodes CASGGLNTEAFF. The full variable domain, rest sourced from reference TRBV28 and TRBJ1-1, is DVKVTQSSRYLVKRTGEKVFLECVQDMDHENMFWYRQDPGLGLRLIYFSYDVKMKEKGDIPEGYSVSREKKERFSLILESASTNQTSMYLCASGGLNTEAFFGQGTRLTVV.

The chain has TRBV18 and TRBJ1-2; D is perhaps TRBD1 (5 bases). CDR1 and CDR2 from the germline V gene are KGHSH and LQKENI. This CDR3 region has 15 residues. V was pared by 0 bases and J by 7 bases, with 15 bases between. CDR3 in amino acids: CASSPPNSRGFGYTF. The CDR3 coding sequence is TGTGCCAGCTCACCACCGAATTCCCGGGGCTTTGGCTACACCTTC.

The chain recombines TRBV9 with TRBJ1-2, with 7 bases that match TRBD1. V lost 4 bases to trimming and J lost 5 bases; unmatched junction nucleotides: 5. CDR1 and CDR2 from the germline V gene are SGDLS and YYNGEE. This CDR3 has 13 residues. This chain's CDR3 is CASSPRQGYGYTF. CDR3 DNA sequence: TGTGCCAGCAGCCCAAGACAGGGTTATGGCTACACCTTC.